These 19 T cell receptor beta chains were sequenced from one sample in a study of T cell responses to AZD1222 COVID-19 vaccine. Data came from immunoSEQ multiplex PCR; TCRdb stores just in-frame clones and leaves some out. The sample shows about 82,000 clones, around 87% of them seen only once. The sample here was peripheral blood, taken 28 days after the second AZD1222 dose. Every receptor here comes from an adult who received the AZD1222 COVID-19 vaccine.

The chain is built from TRBV5-1 and TRBJ2-3, with 15 bases matching TRBD2. CDR1 and CDR2 from the germline V gene are SGHRS and YFSETQ. CDR3 length: 17 residues. V trimming: 4 bases; J trimming: 5 bases; junction bases outside the gene matches: 8. The CDR3 coding sequence is TGCGCCAGCAGCCCAGGACTAGCGGGGGGGCGCGTAGATACGCAGTATTTT. Translating it yields CASSPGLAGGRVDTQYF.

The DNA for the CDR3 is TGTGCCAGCTCACCAGCAGCAGACAATCAGCCCCAGCATTTT. Encoded protein: CASSPAADNQPQHF. This chain joins TRBV18 and TRBJ1-5; D gene ambiguous. The V gene's germline CDR1 is KGHSH and CDR2 LQKENI. V gave up 2 bases and J gave up 3 bases, with 8 bases separating them. The CDR3 has 14 amino acids.

This clone was seen only a few times. The chain uses TRBV4-2 and TRBJ2-2; D call uncertain. Germline CDR1 is LGHNA and CDR2 is YNFKEQ. The CDR3 contains 19 residues. The V end was cut by 1 base, the J end by 3 bases, with 21 bases between. CDR3 DNA: TGTGCCAGCAGCCAAGGTTCGTTGGTCGACACTACTTACACCGGGGAGCTGTTTTTT. This gives the protein CASSQGSLVDTTYTGELFF.

The V call is TRBV6-2 or TRBV6-3, the J call TRBJ2-4; D remains unclear. The germline V gene encodes CDR1 MNHEY and CDR2 SVGEGT. V was clipped by 0 bases and J by 9 bases, with 12 bases between them. CDR3 length: 14 residues. The chain's CDR3 is CASSYSGAAVIQYF. CDR3 bases: TGTGCCAGCAGTTACTCGGGCGCAGCAGTCATTCAGTACTTC.

V is TRBV25-1 and J is TRBJ2-3, with D uncertain. The CDR3 loop spans 14 amino acids. CDR1 is MGHDK, CDR2 SYGVNS, per germline. The V gene lost 0 bases and the J gene lost 6 bases, with 10 bases spanning the gap. CDR3 amino acids: CASSEYNAADTQYF. CDR3 nucleotides: TGTGCCAGCAGTGAATATAATGCAGCCGATACGCAGTATTTT.

This chain connects TRBV7-2 to TRBJ2-7; 7 bases fit TRBD1. The germline CDR1 and CDR2 sequences are SGHTA and FQGNSA. The V gene end was trimmed by 5 bases and the J gene end by 5 bases; junction bases not matched to a gene: 6. CDR3 size: 13 residues. The CDR3 here is CASSPLRGNEQYF. CDR3 nucleotide sequence: TGTGCCAGCAGCCCCCTCAGGGGGAACGAGCAGTACTTC.

The chain links TRBV24-1 to TRBJ1-3; TRBD1 matches 9 bases. The CDR3 extends over 15 amino acids. CDR1 and CDR2 (germline): KGHDR, SFDVKD. V lost 6 bases, J lost 1 base, and 3 bases stayed unmatched. CDR3 region: CATSQGTGSGNTIYF. The DNA of the CDR3 is TGTGCCACCAGTCAAGGGACAGGGTCTGGAAACACCATATATTTT.

This rearrangement joins TRBV19 to TRBJ2-3; the D gene is possibly TRBD1 (5 bases). Trimming left V 8 bases short and J 6 bases short, with 30 bases between. CDR3 length: 18 residues. Germline-derived CDR1 and CDR2 are LNHDA and SQIVND (reference sequence). The CDR3 DNA sequence: TGTGCCAGTCCGACAGCTGTTTGTCTTCACCCGCACCCGGATACGCAGTATTTT. Encoded protein: CASPTAVCLHPHPDTQYF.

The V gene is TRBV28, the J gene TRBJ1-4; D is perhaps TRBD1 (6 bases). Germline CDR1 and CDR2: MDHEN and SYDVKM. Trimming removed 5 bases at V and 8 bases at J, with 15 bases between. The CDR3 has 14 residues. CDR3 nucleotide sequence: TGTGCCAGCAGTCCCCCCGGGACACCAGAAAAACTGTTTTTT. It is translated as CASSPPGTPEKLFF.

CDR3 sequence reads: CASRMEGMTEAFF. DNA for the CDR3: TGTGCCAGCAGGATGGAGGGGATGACTGAAGCTTTCTTT. This chain links TRBV6-5 with TRBJ1-1; tentative D call: TRBD1 (5 bases). Trimming removed 6 bases at V and 5 bases at J, with 13 bases between. In germline, CDR1 is MNHEY, CDR2 SVGAGI. This CDR3 contains 13 residues.

The rearrangement joins TRBV5-6 to TRBJ2-7; 7 positions agree with TRBD1. The germline V gene encodes CDR1 SGHDT and CDR2 YYEEEE. V lost 4 bases and J lost 2; bases outside the gene matches: 6. The length of the CDR3 is 14 residues. CDR3 region: CASSDTGTAYEQYF. The CDR3 region has the DNA TGTGCCAGCAGCGACACCGGGACAGCCTACGAGCAGTACTTC.

The chain has TRBV4-3 and TRBJ1-2, with 9 bases lining up with TRBD1. This CDR3 is 17 amino acids long. Germline V CDR1 and CDR2: LGHNA, YSLEER. The trim removed 0 bases at V and 0 bases at J, leaving 5 bases unmatched. CDR3 bases: TGCGCCAGCAGCCAAGAGCCACAGGGGGCTACTAACTATGGCTACACCTTC. This sequence encodes CASSQEPQGATNYGYTF.

The chain couples TRBV2 to TRBJ1-1, with D possibly TRBD1 on 5 matching bases. CDR3 size: 15 residues. Germline values: CDR1 SNHLY, CDR2 FYNNEI. V was clipped by 9 bases and J by 1 base, with 18 bases between them. The CDR3 DNA sequence: TGTGCCAGTAACCGGGACCCTCCGGGGAACACTGAAGCTTTCTTT. It is translated as CASNRDPPGNTEAFF.

The CDR3 DNA reads TGTGCCAGCAGCCCGTTTCGGGGGGATGGCTACACCTTC. Encoded protein: CASSPFRGDGYTF. The chain employs TRBV14 and TRBJ1-2; maybe TRBD1 (5 bases). CDR3 length equals 13 residues. Germline loops: CDR1 SGHDN, CDR2 FVKESK. Trimming stripped 4 bases from V and 6 bases from J, with 12 bases between.

The DNA of the CDR3 is TGTGCCAGTAGTAGGGGGGGAGGTCAGCCCCAGCATTTT. Translation: CASSRGGGQPQHF. The chain uses TRBV19 and TRBJ1-5; a weak D match, TRBD1 (5 bases). The V gene lost 4 bases and the J gene lost 6 bases, with 10 bases spanning the gap. The CDR3 runs to 13 residues. In germline, CDR1 is LNHDA, CDR2 SQIVND (reference sequence). The entire variable domain, with the rest obtained from reference TRBV19 and TRBJ1-5, is as follows: DGGITQSPKYLFRKEGQNVTLSCEQNLNHDAMYWYRQDPGQGLRLIYYSQIVNDFQKGDIAEGYSVSREKKESFPLTVTSAQKNPTAFYLCASSRGGGQPQHFGDGTRLSIL.

The DNA for the CDR3 is TGTGCCAGCAGTCCCGGGTGGCGGAATACCAGGGGTAACAATGAGCAGTTCTTC. It encodes CASSPGWRNTRGNNEQFF. The chain recombines TRBV6-6 with TRBJ2-1, with a weak D call TRBD1 (6 bases). Trimming stripped 5 bases from V and 5 bases from J, with 25 bases between. Germline V gene data show CDR1 as MNHNY and CDR2 as SVGAGI (reference sequence). This CDR3 is built from 18 residues.

This clone has more than one count but fewer than ten. The chain uses TRBV28 and TRBJ2-5, with 10 bases identical to TRBD2. CDR3 length: 15 amino acids. The germline gives CDR1 MDHEN, CDR2 SYDVKM. J lost 4 bases, V lost 4 bases, and 6 bases had no gene match. The CDR3 nucleotides are TGTGCCAGCAGTTCGGGGAGCGGGGGGGCAGAGACCCAGTACTTC. Translation gives CASSSGSGGAETQYF.

CDR3: CASSPGLAGSEQFF. The DNA of the CDR3 is TGTGCCAGCAGCCCGGGACTAGCGGGGAGTGAGCAGTTCTTC. This chain links TRBV3-1 (or the pseudogene TRBV3-2) with TRBJ2-1, with 13 bases matching TRBD2. V gave up 4 bases and J gave up 9 bases; unmatched junction bases: 3. Per the germline V gene, CDR1 is LGHDT and CDR2 is YNNKEL (reference sequence). There are 14 residues in the CDR3.

This sequence joins TRBV15 and TRBJ2-7; tentative D call: TRBD1 (5 bases). The CDR3 is made up of 12 amino acids. Germline V gene sequence: CDR1 LNHNV, CDR2 YYDKDF (reference sequence). V was cut by 8 bases and J by 3 bases, with 11 bases left in between. The CDR3 region is CATSRVGYEQYF. In DNA, the CDR3 is TGTGCCACCTCCAGGGTGGGCTACGAGCAGTACTTC. The whole variable domain, remainder taken from reference TRBV15 and TRBJ2-7, is DAMVIQNPRYQVTQFGKPVTLSCSQTLNHNVMYWYQQKSSQAPKLLFHYYDKDFNNEADTPDNFQSRRPNTSFCFLDIRSPGLGDTAMYLCATSRVGYEQYFGPGTRLTVT.